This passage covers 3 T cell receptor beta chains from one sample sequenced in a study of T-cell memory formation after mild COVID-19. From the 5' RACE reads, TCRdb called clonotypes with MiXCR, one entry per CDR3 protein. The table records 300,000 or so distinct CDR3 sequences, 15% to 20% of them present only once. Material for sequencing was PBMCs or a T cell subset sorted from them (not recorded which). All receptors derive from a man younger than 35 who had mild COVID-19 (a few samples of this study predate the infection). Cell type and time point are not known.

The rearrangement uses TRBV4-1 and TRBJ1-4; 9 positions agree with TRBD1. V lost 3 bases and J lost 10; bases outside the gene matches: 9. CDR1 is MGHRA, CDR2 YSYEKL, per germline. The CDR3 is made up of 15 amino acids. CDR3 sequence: CASSHSGTGSGKLFF. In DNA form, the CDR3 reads TGCGCCAGCAGCCATTCCGGGACAGGGTCCGGAAAACTGTTTTTT.

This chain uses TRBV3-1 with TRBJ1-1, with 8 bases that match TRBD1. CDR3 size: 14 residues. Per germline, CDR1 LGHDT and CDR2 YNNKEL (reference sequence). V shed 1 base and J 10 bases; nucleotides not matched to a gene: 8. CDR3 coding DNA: TGTGCCAGCAGCCAAGGGGACAGGCCCTCGGCAGCTTTCTTT. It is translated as CASSQGDRPSAAFF.

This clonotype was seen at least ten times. Written as DNA, the CDR3 is TGTGCCAGCACCCGACAGGAGACAGATACGCAGTATTTT. Protein sequence: CASTRQETDTQYF. The chain employs TRBV6-2 or TRBV6-3 and TRBJ2-3, with a possible D match to TRBD1 (6 bases). Trimming stripped 7 bases from V and 3 bases from J, with 11 bases between. The length of the CDR3 is 13 residues. The germline CDR1 and CDR2 sequences are MNHEY and SVGEGT.